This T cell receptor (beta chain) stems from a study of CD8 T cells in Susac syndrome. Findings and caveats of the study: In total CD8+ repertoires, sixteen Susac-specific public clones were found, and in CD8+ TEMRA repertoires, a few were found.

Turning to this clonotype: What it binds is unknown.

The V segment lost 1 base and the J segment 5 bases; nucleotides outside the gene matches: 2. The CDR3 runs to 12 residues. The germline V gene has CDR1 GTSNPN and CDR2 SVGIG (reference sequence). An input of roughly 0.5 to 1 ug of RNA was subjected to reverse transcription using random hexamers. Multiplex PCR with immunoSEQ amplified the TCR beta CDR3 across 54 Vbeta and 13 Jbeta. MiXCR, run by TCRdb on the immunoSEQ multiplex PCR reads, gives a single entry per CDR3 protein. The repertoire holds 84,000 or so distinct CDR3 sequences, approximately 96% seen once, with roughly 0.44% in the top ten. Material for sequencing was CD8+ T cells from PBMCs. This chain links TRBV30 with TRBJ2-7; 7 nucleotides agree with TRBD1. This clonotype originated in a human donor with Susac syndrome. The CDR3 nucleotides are TGTGCCTGGAGTGCGACAGGGAACGAGCAGTACTTC. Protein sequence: CAWSATGNEQYF.